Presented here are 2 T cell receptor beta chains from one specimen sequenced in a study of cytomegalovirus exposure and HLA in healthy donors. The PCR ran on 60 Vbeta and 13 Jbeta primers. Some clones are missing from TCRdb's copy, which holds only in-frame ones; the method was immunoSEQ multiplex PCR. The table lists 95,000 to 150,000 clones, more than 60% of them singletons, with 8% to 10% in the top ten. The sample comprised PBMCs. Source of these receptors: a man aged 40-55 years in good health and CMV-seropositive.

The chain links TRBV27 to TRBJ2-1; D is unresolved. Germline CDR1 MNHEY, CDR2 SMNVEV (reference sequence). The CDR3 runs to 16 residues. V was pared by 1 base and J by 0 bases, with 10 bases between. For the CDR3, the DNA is TGTGCCAGCAGTTTATACGGCGCTAGCTCCTACAATGAGCAGTTCTTC. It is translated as CASSLYGASSYNEQFF.

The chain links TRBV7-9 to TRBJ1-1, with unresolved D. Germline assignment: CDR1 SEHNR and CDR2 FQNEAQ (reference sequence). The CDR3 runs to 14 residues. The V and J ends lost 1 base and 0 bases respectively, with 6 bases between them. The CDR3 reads CASSLDNMNTEAFF. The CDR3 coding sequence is TGTGCCAGCAGCTTAGATAACATGAACACTGAAGCTTTCTTT.